These 10 T cell receptor beta chains were sequenced from one sample in a study of T cell clones after liver transplantation (dated by TCRdb to about 2019). The library was made by the immunoSEQ multiplex PCR assay. As stored in TCRdb, this immuneACCESS dataset retains in-frame rearrangements with V and J assigned. A fraction of the clones does not appear; measured against another copy, unresolved V genes explain less than half of the discrepancy, and the remainder lacks a known reason. The sample table shows roughly 80,000 clones, and approximately 87% are seen once. The top ten clonotypes cover approximately 2.8% of the sample. Sequenced here: CD4+ T cells from blood, sampled at the 22-month timepoint. The receptor source for this set is a human patient who received a liver transplant. After transplantation, some T cells may belong to the graft donor instead of the recipient.

This chain joins TRBV12-2 and TRBJ2-7; the D call in the table, TRBD2, was not verified against the DNA. TRBV12-2 is annotated as a pseudogene. The length of the CDR3 is 15 residues. Here the CDR3 reads CASRGGTDDNYEQYF. CDR3 DNA sequence: TGTGCAAGTCGCGGAGGGACGGATGACAACTACGAGCAGTACTTC.

Notes on this clone: The junction and the germline gene differ at one end; a read error may be behind it. The J gene is TRBJ2-1, the V gene TRBV7-2, with TRBD2 identical over 7 bases. The germline V gene encodes CDR1 SGHTA and CDR2 FQGNSA. CDR3 size: 15 residues. The DNA for the CDR3 is TGTGCCAGCAACTTAGCGGGTGGGTCCTACAATGAGCAGTTCTTC. Its protein is CASNLAGGSYNEQFF.

The rearrangement joins TRBV2 to TRBJ2-5; D is possibly TRBD1 or TRBD2 (5 bases each). The germline V and J ends were trimmed by 1 base and 0 bases, with 6 bases remaining between them. The V gene's germline CDR1 is SNHLY and CDR2 FYNNEI. This CDR3 contains 14 residues. The CDR3, as DNA: TGTGCCAGCAGTGAAGGGGGGTACCAAGAGACCCAGTACTTC. Amino acid sequence: CASSEGGYQETQYF.

J is TRBJ2-3 and V is TRBV29-1; D could derive from TRBD1 or TRBD2 (5 bases each). The CDR3 runs to 16 residues. Germline V gene data show CDR1 as SQVTM and CDR2 as ANQGSEA. The germline V and J ends were trimmed by 7 bases and 4 bases, with 24 bases remaining between them. The CDR3 region is CSATTFQGRTSDTQYF. In DNA form, the CDR3 reads TGCAGCGCCACTACGTTCCAGGGCCGGACTTCAGATACGCAGTATTTT.

This chain connects TRBV7-2 to TRBJ2-2, with 12 bases lining up with TRBD2. The CDR3 contains 16 residues. CDR1 SGHTA and CDR2 FQGNSA come from the germline V gene. Trimming cost V 2 bases and J 5 bases; bases outside gene matches: 3. Written as DNA, the CDR3 is TGTGCCAGCAGCTTATGGCTAGCGGGGGGGACCGGGGAGCTGTTTTTT. This codes for CASSLWLAGGTGELFF.

The rearrangement links TRBV19 to TRBJ2-5, with 9 bases fitting TRBD2. Germline V gives CDR1 LNHDA, CDR2 SQIVND (reference sequence). V trimming: 5 bases; J trimming: 4 bases; junction bases outside the gene matches: 8. The CDR3 is 15 amino acids. The CDR3 DNA reads TGTGCCAGTAGTGTTACCGGGACTAGCCCAGAGACCCAGTACTTC. The encoded protein is CASSVTGTSPETQYF.

The rearrangement links TRBV6-5 to TRBJ1-4; TRBD1 agrees at 7 bases. Trimming removed 5 bases from V and 4 bases from J; junction bases left unmatched: 1. The CDR3 has 13 residues. In germline, CDR1 is MNHEY, CDR2 SVGAGI. The CDR3 here is CASSRDSNEKLFF. The DNA for the CDR3 is TGTGCCAGCAGTCGGGACAGTAATGAAAAACTGTTTTTT.

The chain is built from TRBV29-1 and TRBJ2-5; possibly TRBD2 for D (6 bases). V was cut by 7 bases and J by 2 bases, with 14 bases left in between. Germline CDR1 SQVTM, CDR2 ANQGSEA. The CDR3 sequence is 13 residues long. CDR3 loop: CSGRVRAQETQYF. DNA for the CDR3: TGCAGCGGGAGGGTCCGAGCTCAAGAGACCCAGTACTTC. The full variable domain, with the rest looked up from reference TRBV29-1 and TRBJ2-5, is SAVISQKPSRDICQRGTSLTIQCQVDSQVTMMFWYRQQPGQSLTLIATANQGSEATYESGFVIDKFPISRPNLTFSTLTVSNMSPEDSSIYLCSGRVRAQETQYFGPGTRLLVL.

The chain employs TRBV5-4 and TRBJ1-6; 7 nucleotides agree with TRBD1. The CDR3 spans 15 residues. After removal of 4 bases from V and 7 bases from J, the junction contained 8 bases not matched to a gene. Germline-derived CDR1 and CDR2 are SGHNT and YYREEE (reference sequence). CDR3 loop: CASSLDRVRNSPLHF. The CDR3 DNA sequence: TGTGCCAGCAGCCTAGACAGGGTGAGAAATTCACCCCTCCACTTT.

The rearrangement uses TRBV11-3 and TRBJ2-1; perhaps TRBD2 as D (5 bases). The V gene's germline CDR1 is SGHNT and CDR2 YENEEA. V lost 1 base and J 8 bases, leaving 12 bases between the germline ends. CDR3 length: 14 amino acids. CDR3 sequence: CASSLVASGDEQFF. The CDR3 bases are TGTGCCAGCAGCTTAGTCGCCTCCGGGGATGAGCAGTTCTTC.